This T cell receptor beta chain was sequenced during a study of cytomegalovirus exposure and HLA in healthy donors. About this clone itself: Its antigen remains unknown.

Findings and limits, study-wide: Later work associated roughly 17,000 TCR beta sequences with HLA alleles at 0.05 false discovery rate. In a later analysis, HLA-C alleles had the fewest associated TCRs, DRB1 alleles the most.

The study ran its PCR with 60 Vbeta and 13 Jbeta primers. Some clones are missing from TCRdb's copy, which holds only in-frame ones; the method was immunoSEQ multiplex PCR. The sample shows approximately 85,000 clones, approximately 56% of them seen only once. The clonotype originates from a woman aged 30 to 39 in good health and CMV-seropositive. The sample comprised PBMCs.

CDR3 bases: TGTGCCAGCAGTAGGACTTCCTACGAGCAGTACTTC. This translates into CASSRTSYEQYF. The chain has TRBV6-6 and TRBJ2-7; tentatively, D is TRBD2 (5 bases). The ends were cut back, 5 bases at V and 1 base at J, with 6 bases in the middle. This CDR3 spans 12 amino acids. Germline CDR1 reads MNHNY; CDR2 reads SVGAGI (reference sequence).